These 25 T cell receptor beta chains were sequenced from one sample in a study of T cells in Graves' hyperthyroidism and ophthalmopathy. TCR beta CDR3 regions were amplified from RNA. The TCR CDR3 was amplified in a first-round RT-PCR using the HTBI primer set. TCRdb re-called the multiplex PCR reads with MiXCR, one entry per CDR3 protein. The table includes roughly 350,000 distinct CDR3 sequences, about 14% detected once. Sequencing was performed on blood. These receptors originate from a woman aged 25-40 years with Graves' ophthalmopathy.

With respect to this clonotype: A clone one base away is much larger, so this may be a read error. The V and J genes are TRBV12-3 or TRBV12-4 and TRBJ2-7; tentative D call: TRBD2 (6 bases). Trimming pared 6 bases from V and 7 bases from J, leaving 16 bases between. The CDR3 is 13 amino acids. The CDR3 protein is CASSRLSREEQYF. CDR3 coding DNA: TGTGCCAGCAGCCGTCTTTCCCGGGAGGAGCAGTACTTC.

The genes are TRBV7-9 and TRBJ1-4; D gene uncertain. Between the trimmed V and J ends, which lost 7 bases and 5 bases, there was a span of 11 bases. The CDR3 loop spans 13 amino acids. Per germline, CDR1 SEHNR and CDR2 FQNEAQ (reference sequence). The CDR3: CASTGRENEKLFF. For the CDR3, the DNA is TGTGCCAGCACAGGACGGGAGAATGAAAAACTGTTTTTT. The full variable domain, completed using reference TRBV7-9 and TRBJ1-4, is DTGVSQNPRHKITKRGQNVTFRCDPISEHNRLYWYRQTLGQGPEFLTYFQNEAQLEKSRLLSDRFSAERPKGSFSTLEIQRTEQGDSAMYLCASTGRENEKLFFGSGTQLSVL.

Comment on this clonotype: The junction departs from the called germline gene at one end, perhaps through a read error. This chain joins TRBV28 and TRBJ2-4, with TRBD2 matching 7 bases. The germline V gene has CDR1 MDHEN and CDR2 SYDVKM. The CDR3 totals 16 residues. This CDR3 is CASSGAGVLAKNIQYF. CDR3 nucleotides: TGTGCTAGCAGCGGGGCTGGGGTCTTAGCCAAAAACATTCAGTACTTC.

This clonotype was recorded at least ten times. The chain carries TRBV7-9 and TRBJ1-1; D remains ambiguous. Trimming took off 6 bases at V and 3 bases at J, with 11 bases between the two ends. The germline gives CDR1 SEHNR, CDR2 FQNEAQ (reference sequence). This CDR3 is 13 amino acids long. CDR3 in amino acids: CASRQLADTEAFF. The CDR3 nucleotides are TGTGCCAGCAGGCAATTAGCGGACACTGAAGCTTTCTTT.

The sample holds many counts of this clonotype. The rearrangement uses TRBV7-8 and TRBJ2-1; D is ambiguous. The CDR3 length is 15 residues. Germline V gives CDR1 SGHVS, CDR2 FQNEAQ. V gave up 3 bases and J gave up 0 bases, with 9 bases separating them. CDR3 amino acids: CASSFQTSSYNEQFF. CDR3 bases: TGTGCCAGCAGCTTCCAGACGAGCTCCTACAATGAGCAGTTCTTC.

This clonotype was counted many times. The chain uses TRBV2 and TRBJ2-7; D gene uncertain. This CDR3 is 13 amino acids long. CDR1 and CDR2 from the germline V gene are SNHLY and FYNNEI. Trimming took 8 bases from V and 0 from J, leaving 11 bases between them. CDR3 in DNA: TGTGCCAGCGAAGACTCCTACTCCTACGAGCAGTACTTC. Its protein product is CASEDSYSYEQYF.

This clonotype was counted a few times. The CDR3 region has the DNA TGTGCCAGCAGCATAGGAGCTTGGGGGCGTCGAGGCTACACCTTC. Encoded protein: CASSIGAWGRRGYTF. The J gene is TRBJ1-2, the V gene TRBV7-2, with TRBD1 as a possible D gene (6 bases). Deletions cut 5 bases from V and 8 bases from J, with 21 bases between. CDR1 SGHTA and CDR2 FQGNSA come from the germline V gene. The CDR3 consists of 15 residues.

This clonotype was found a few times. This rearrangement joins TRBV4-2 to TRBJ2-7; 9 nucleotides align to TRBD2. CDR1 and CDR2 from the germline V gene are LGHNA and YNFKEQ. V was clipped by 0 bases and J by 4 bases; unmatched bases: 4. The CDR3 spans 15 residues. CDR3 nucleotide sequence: TGTGCCAGCAGCCAAGAGGCGGGGGGGCATTACGAGCAGTACTTC. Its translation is CASSQEAGGHYEQYF.

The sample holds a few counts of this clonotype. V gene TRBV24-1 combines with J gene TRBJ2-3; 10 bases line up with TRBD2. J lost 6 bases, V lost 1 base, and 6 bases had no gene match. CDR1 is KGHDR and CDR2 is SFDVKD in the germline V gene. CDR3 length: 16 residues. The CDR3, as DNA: TGTGCCACCAGTGATTTTAGCGGGGGGCCCGAGGATACGCAGTATTTT. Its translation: CATSDFSGGPEDTQYF.

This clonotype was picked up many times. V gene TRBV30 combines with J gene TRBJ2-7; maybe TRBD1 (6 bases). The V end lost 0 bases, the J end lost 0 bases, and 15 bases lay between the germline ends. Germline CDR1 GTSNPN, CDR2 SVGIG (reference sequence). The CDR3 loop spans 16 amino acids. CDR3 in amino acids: CAWSVQRTVSSYEQYF. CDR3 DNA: TGTGCCTGGAGTGTACAAAGGACAGTGAGCTCCTACGAGCAGTACTTC. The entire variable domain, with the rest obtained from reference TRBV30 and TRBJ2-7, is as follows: SQTIHQWPATLVQPVGSPLSLECTVEGTSNPNLYWYRQAAGRGLQLLFYSVGIGQISSEVPQNLSASRPQDRQFILSSKKLLLSDSGFYLCAWSVQRTVSSYEQYFGPGTRLTVT.

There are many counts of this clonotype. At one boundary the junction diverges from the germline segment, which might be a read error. CDR3 bases: TGTGCCAGCAGGCAAGGGGATCTTGGTGGAAACACCATATATTTT. It encodes CASRQGDLGGNTIYF. The J gene is TRBJ1-3, the V gene TRBV3-1; D perhaps matches TRBD1 (5 bases). CDR3 length: 15 residues. Per germline, CDR1 LGHDT and CDR2 YNNKEL (reference sequence).

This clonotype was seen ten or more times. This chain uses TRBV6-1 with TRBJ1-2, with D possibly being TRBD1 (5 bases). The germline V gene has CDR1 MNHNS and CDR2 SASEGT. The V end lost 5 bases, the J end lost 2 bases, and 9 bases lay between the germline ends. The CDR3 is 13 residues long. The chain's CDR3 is CASSPRDNYGYTF. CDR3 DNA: TGTGCCAGCAGTCCCCGGGACAACTATGGCTACACCTTC.

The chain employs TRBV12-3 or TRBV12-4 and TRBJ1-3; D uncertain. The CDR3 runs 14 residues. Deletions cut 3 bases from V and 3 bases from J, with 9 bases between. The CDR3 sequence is CASSFRRLGNTIYF. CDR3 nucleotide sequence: TGTGCCAGCAGTTTCAGACGTCTTGGAAACACCATATATTTT.

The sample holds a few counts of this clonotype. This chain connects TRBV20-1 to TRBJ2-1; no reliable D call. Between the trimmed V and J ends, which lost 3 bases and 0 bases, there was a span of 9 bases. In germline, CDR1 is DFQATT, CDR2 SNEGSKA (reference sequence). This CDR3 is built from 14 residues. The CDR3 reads CSARDVSSYNEQFF. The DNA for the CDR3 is TGCAGTGCTAGGGACGTGAGCTCCTACAATGAGCAGTTCTTC.

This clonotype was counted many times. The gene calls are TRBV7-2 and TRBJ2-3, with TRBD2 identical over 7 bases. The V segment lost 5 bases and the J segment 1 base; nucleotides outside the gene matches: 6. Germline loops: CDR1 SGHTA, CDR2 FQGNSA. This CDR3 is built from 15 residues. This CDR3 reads CASSRQSGGTDTQYF. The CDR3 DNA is TGTGCCAGCAGCCGACAGAGCGGGGGCACAGATACGCAGTATTTT.

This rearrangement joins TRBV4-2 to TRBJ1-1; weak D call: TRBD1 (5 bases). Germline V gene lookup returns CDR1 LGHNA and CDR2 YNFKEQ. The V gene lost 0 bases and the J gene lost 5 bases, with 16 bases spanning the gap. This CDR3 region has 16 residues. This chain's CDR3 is CASSQDLSRVETEAFF. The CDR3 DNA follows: TGTGCCAGCAGCCAAGATCTGAGCAGGGTGGAGACTGAAGCTTTCTTT.

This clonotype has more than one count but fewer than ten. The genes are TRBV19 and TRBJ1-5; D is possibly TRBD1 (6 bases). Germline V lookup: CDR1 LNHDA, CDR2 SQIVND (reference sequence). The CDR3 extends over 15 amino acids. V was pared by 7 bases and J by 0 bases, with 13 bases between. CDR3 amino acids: CASTLDSNSNQPQHF. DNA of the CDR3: TGTGCCAGTACCCTGGACAGCAATAGCAATCAGCCCCAGCATTTT. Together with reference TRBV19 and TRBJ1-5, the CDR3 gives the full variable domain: DGGITQSPKYLFRKEGQNVTLSCEQNLNHDAMYWYRQDPGQGLRLIYYSQIVNDFQKGDIAEGYSVSREKKESFPLTVTSAQKNPTAFYLCASTLDSNSNQPQHFGDGTRLSIL.

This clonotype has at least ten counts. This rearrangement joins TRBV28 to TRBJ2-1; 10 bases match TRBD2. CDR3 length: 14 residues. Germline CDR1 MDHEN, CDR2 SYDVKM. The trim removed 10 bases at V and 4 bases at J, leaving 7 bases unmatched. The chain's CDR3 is CATFSGGGYNEQFF. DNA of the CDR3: TGTGCCACCTTCAGCGGGGGGGGATACAATGAGCAGTTCTTC. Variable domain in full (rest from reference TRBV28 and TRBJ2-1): DVKVTQSSRYLVKRTGEKVFLECVQDMDHENMFWYRQDPGLGLRLIYFSYDVKMKEKGDIPEGYSVSREKKERFSLILESASTNQTSMYLCATFSGGGYNEQFFGPGTRLTVL.

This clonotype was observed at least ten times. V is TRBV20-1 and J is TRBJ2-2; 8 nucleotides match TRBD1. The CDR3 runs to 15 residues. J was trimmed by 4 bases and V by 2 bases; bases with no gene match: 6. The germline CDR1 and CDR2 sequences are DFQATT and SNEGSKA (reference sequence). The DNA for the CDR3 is TGCAGTGCTAGACCGGGACAGGTCGGCACCGGGGAGCTGTTTTTT. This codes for CSARPGQVGTGELFF.

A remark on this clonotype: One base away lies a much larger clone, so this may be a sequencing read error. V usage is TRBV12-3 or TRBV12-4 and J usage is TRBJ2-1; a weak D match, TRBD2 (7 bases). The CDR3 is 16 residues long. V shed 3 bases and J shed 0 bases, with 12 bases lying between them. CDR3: CASSFRGATSYNEQFF. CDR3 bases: TGTGCCAGCAGTTTTCGGGGGGCCACCTCCTACAATGAGCAGTTCTTC.

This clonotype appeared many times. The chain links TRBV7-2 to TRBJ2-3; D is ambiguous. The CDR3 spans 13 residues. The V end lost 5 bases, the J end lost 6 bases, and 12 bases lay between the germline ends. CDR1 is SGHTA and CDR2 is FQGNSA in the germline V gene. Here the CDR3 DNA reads TGTGCCAGCAGCGACGGATTGAGGGATACGCAGTATTTT. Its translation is CASSDGLRDTQYF.

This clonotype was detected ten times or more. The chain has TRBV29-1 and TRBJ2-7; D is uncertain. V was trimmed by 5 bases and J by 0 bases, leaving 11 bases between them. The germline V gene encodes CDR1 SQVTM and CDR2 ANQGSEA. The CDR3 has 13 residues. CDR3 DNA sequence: TGCAGCGTTTTCCGTCAGAGCTCCTACGAGCAGTACTTC. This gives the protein CSVFRQSSYEQYF.

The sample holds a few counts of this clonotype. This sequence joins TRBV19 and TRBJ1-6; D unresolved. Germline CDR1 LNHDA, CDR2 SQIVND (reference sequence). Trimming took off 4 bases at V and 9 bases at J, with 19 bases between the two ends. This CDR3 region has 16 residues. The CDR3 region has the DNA TGTGCCAGTAGTACCCTGGGAATCGGGTTACGTTCACCCCTCCACTTT. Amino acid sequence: CASSTLGIGLRSPLHF.

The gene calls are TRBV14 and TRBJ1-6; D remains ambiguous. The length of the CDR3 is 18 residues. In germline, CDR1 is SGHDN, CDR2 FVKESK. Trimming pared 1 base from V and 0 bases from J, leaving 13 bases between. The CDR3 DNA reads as TGTGCCAGCAGCCAAGCTCGGATGGCAAGCTCCTATAATTCACCCCTCCACTTT. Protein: CASSQARMASSYNSPLHF.

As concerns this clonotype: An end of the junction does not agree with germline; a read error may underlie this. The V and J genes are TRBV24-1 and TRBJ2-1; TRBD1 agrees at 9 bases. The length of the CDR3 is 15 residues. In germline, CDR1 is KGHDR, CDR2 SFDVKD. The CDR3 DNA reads TGTGCCACCAGTGGGGTACAGGGGGCCTACAATGGGCAGTTCTTC. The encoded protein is CATSGVQGAYNGQFF.